Listed below are T cell receptor beta chains from one sample, sequenced in a study of metastatic and nonmetastatic thyroid tumors. MiXCR re-clonotyped the PCR reads for TCRdb. This sample carries 22,000 or so clones, approximately 14% of them seen once, and the ten largest clones take approximately 15%. Sequenced material: tumor tissue. The receptors here all came from a female donor with papillary thyroid cancer or a benign thyroid nodule (not recorded which). Some clones in this sample may be carry-over from other donors' samples. The CDR3 runs from the conserved cysteine through the conserved F or W. D genes are given only for firm matches. Only some rows state a clone size, as once, few, many or a class for expanded clones.

>NA|TRBJ1-1|TRBV20-1|NA
CSASRAVAFF
TGCAGTGCCTCCAGGGCGGTGGCTTTCTTT
>few|TRBJ1-6|TRBV6-1|NA
CASSRAQGNSPLHF
TGTGCCAGCAGTCGAGCCCAGGGGAATTCACCCCTCCACTTT
>medium-sized|TRBJ1-1|TRBV20-1|NA
CSARRRGRDTEAFF
TGCAGTGCTAGACGGAGGGGGAGGGACACTGAAGCTTTCTTT
>few|TRBJ2-7|TRBV6-2/TRBV6-3|TRBD2
CASSPPTSGGGEKYF
TGTGCCAGCAGCCCTCCGACTAGCGGGGGCGGAGAGAAGTACTTC
>many|TRBJ2-2|TRBV6-1|NA
CASRDTGELFF
TGTGCCAGCAGAGACACCGGGGAGCTGTTTTTT
>many|TRBJ2-5|TRBV19|NA
CASSFGPNPQETQYF
TGTGCCAGTAGTTTCGGTCCGAATCCTCAAGAGACCCAGTACTTC
>many|TRBJ2-1|TRBV4-1|TRBD1
CASSHRDREGEQFF
TGCGCCAGCAGCCATAGGGACAGGGAGGGTGAGCAGTTCTTC
>many|TRBJ2-1|TRBV3-1|TRBD2
CASSLGLAGPENEQFF
TGTGCCAGCAGCCTCGGACTAGCGGGGCCGGAGAATGAGCAGTTCTTC
>many|TRBJ1-3|TRBV4-1|TRBD1
CASSARTGLGNTIYF
TGCGCCAGCAGCGCCCGGACAGGGCTTGGAAACACCATATATTTT
>many|TRBJ1-5|TRBV11-2|NA
CASSSVGQPQHF
TGTGCCAGCAGCTCAGTGGGTCAGCCCCAGCATTTT
>many|TRBJ1-4|TRBV28|NA
CASSGAAAPNEKLFF
TGTGCCAGCAGTGGAGCGGCAGCGCCTAATGAAAAACTGTTTTTT
>many|TRBJ2-1|TRBV12-3/TRBV12-4|NA
CASSLGGKRYNEQFF
TGTGCCAGCAGTTTAGGTGGGAAACGCTACAATGAGCAGTTCTTC
>many|TRBJ1-2|TRBV20-1|NA
CSAQRPGAYGYTF
TGCAGTGCACAAAGGCCGGGGGCCTATGGCTACACCTTC
>NA|TRBJ1-1|TRBV29-1|NA
CSVGGMNTEAFF
TGCAGCGTTGGGGGGATGAACACTGAAGCTTTCTTT
>many|TRBJ2-3|TRBV9|NA
CASSVGGSMDTQYF
TGTGCCAGCAGCGTAGGAGGGTCGATGGATACGCAGTATTTT
>many|TRBJ2-5|TRBV15|NA
CATSRDQGYQETQYF
TGTGCCACCAGCAGAGATCAAGGATACCAAGAGACCCAGTACTTC
>many|TRBJ2-2|TRBV19|NA
CASSQGSGELFF
TGTGCCAGTAGTCAGGGGTCCGGGGAGCTGTTTTTT
>many|TRBJ1-1|TRBV5-1|TRBD1
CASSPRGLGAEAFF
TGCGCCAGCAGCCCCAGGGGGCTAGGCGCTGAAGCTTTCTTT
>many|TRBJ1-1|TRBV20-1|TRBD1
CSTEGASPVEAFF
TGCAGTACAGAGGGGGCATCCCCCGTTGAAGCTTTCTTT
>many|TRBJ2-1|TRBV29-1|NA
CSVESPSSYNEQFF
TGCAGCGTTGAATCTCCTAGCTCCTACAATGAGCAGTTCTTC
>many|TRBJ2-2|TRBV5-1|TRBD1
CASLQGAGTGELFF
TGCGCCAGCCTACAGGGGGCAGGAACCGGGGAGCTGTTTTTT
>NA|TRBJ1-5|TRBV6-2/TRBV6-3|NA
CASSYLFSGCNIGYQPQHF
TGTGCCAGCAGTTACCTGTTTTCAGGGTGCAATATTGGCTATCAGCCCCAGCATTTT
>many|TRBJ1-2|TRBV4-1|TRBD1
CASSLGQSYGYTF
TGCGCCAGCAGCTTGGGACAGTCGTATGGCTACACCTTC
>NA|TRBJ2-7|TRBV27|NA
CASSGQGSSYEQYF
TGTGCCAGCAGCGGGCAGGGAAGCTCCTACGAGCAGTACTTC
>many|TRBJ1-1|TRBV5-1|TRBD1
CASSTDRAAFF
TGCGCCAGCAGTACGGACAGGGCGGCTTTCTTT
>many|TRBJ1-2|TRBV5-5|NA
CASSLAGTVYGYTF
TGTGCCAGCAGCTTGGCCGGGACGGTCTATGGCTACACCTTC
>many|TRBJ2-4|TRBV6-5|NA
CASSYSKGNIQYF
TGTGCCAGCAGTTACTCGAAGGGAAACATTCAGTACTTC
>few|TRBJ2-1|TRBV10-3|NA
CAISESASVLNEQSF
TGTGCCATCAGTGAGTCGGCTAGCGTCCTCAATGAGCAGTCCTTC
>many|TRBJ2-7|TRBV19|TRBD1
CASSMQGANPYEQYF
TGTGCCAGTAGTATGCAGGGGGCAAATCCCTACGAGCAGTACTTC
>many|TRBJ1-2|TRBV2|NA
CASSVPTVGYGYTF
TGTGCCAGCAGTGTCCCGACAGTAGGCTATGGCTACACCTTC
>NA|TRBJ1-1|TRBV28|NA
CASRTGSNTEAFF
TGTGCCAGCCGAACAGGGAGCAACACTGAAGCTTTCTTT
>once|TRBJ1-4|TRBV18|NA
CASSQGTNEKLFF
TGTGCCAGCTCACAGGGTACTAATGAAAAACTGTTTTTT
>NA|TRBJ2-7|TRBV20-1|NA
CSAQATDNAYEQYF
TGCAGTGCCCAGGCTACCGATAATGCCTACGAGCAGTACTTC
>many|TRBJ2-3|TRBV19|NA
CASSIWRLTQNTQYF
TGTGCCAGTAGTATCTGGCGGCTGACACAAAATACGCAGTATTTT
>NA|TRBJ1-1|TRBV6-1|NA
CASSRWALSTEAFF
TGTGCCAGCAGTCGCTGGGCCTTGAGCACTGAAGCTTTCTTT
>medium-sized|TRBJ2-1|TRBV2|TRBD2
CASSTTSDNEQFF
TGTGCCAGCAGTACGACTAGCGACAATGAGCAGTTCTTC
>many|TRBJ1-1|TRBV3-1|NA
CASSPGEGRMNTEAFF
TGTGCCAGCAGCCCCGGAGAGGGGAGGATGAACACTGAAGCTTTCTTT
>few|TRBJ2-5|TRBV19|NA
CASRGRVEETQYF
TGTGCCAGTAGGGGCAGGGTGGAAGAGACCCAGTACTTC
>many|TRBJ1-1|TRBV6-1|NA
CASSPAGTNTEAFF
TGTGCCAGCAGCCCGGCCGGGACAAACACTGAAGCTTTCTTT
>medium-sized|TRBJ1-2|TRBV5-1|NA
CASSLVQGNDGYTF
TGCGCCAGCAGCTTGGTACAGGGAAACGATGGCTACACCTTC